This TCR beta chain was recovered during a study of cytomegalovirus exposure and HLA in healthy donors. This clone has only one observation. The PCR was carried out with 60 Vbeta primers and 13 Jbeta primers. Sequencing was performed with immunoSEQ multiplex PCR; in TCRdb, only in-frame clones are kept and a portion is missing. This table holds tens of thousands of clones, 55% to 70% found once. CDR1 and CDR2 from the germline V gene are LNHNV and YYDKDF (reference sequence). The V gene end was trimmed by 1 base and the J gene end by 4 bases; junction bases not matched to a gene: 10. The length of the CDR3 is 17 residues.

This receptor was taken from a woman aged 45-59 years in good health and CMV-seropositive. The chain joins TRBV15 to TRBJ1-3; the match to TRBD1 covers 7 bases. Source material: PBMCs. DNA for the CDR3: TGTGCCACCAGCAGAGCGGAGGGGGCAGTTTCCGGAAACACCATATATTTT. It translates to CATSRAEGAVSGNTIYF.